Listed below are T cell receptor beta chains from one sample, sequenced in a study of T cells in Graves' hyperthyroidism and ophthalmopathy. TCRdb called the multiplex PCR reads again in MiXCR, with one record for every CDR3 protein. The table records 400,000 to 600,000 distinct CDR3 sequences, 15% to 20% of them present only once. Sequenced: blood. The receptors come from a woman between 25 and 40 years old with Graves' ophthalmopathy. CDR3s include the opening cysteine and the closing phenylalanine or tryptophan. A D gene is named only where the DNA matches it firmly. Clone sizes are given selectively: once, few, many, or a class where the clone is expanded.

TRBV6-2/TRBV6-3	NA	few	TRBJ1-2	CASSDIGQWIPYTF	TGTGCCAGCAGCGATATAGGACAGTGGATCCCCTACACCTTC
TRBV6-1	TRBD2	few	TRBJ2-3	CASSDRGGIASGSWTDTQYF	TGTGCCAGCAGTGATAGGGGGGGCATTGCTAGCGGGAGTTGGACAGATACGCAGTATTTT
TRBV15	NA	NA	TRBJ2-1	CATRGPLHEQFF	TGTGCCACCAGGGGTCCCCTTCATGAGCAGTTCTTC
TRBV20-1	NA	NA	TRBJ1-1	CSAGPGGGLGYIKAFF	TGCAGTGCTGGGCCCGGGGGGGGCTTAGGCTATATTAAAGCTTTCTTT
TRBV4-3	NA	few	TRBJ1-1	CASSQDVLGIGNTEAFF	TGCGCCAGCAGCCAAGATGTTTTGGGGATCGGGAACACTGAAGCTTTCTTT
TRBV13	TRBD1	NA	TRBJ2-7	CASRRQGAYYEQYF	TGTGCCAGCAGAAGACAGGGGGCTTATTACGAGCAGTACTTC
TRBV28	TRBD1	many	TRBJ2-5	CASSSHLAGTGNLETQYF	TGTGCCAGCAGTTCCCACTTGGCCGGGACAGGGAATCTGGAGACCCAGTACTTC
TRBV20-1	TRBD1	many	TRBJ2-3	CSAVRGTGPTDTQYF	TGCAGTGCTGTCCGGGGGACAGGACCCACAGATACGCAGTATTTT
TRBV11-2	TRBD2	many	TRBJ2-1	CASSHLAGGGRYNEQFF	TGTGCCAGCAGCCATTTAGCGGGAGGGGGTAGGTACAATGAGCAGTTCTTC
TRBV6-1	TRBD2	many	TRBJ2-7	CASSAGLADTNEQYF	TGTGCCAGCAGTGCGGGACTAGCGGATACAAACGAGCAGTACTTC
TRBV6-1	NA	NA	TRBJ2-5	CASRPYYQETQYF	TGTGCCAGCAGACCCTATTACCAAGAGACCCAGTACTTC
TRBV18	TRBD2	many	TRBJ2-7	CASSPPAGETREQYF	TGTGCCAGCTCACCACCAGCGGGAGAGACGCGCGAGCAGTACTTC
TRBV5-6	NA	NA	TRBJ2-7	CASSSWVAVGEQYF	TGTGCCAGCAGCTCCTGGGTAGCGGTAGGGGAGCAGTACTTC
TRBV7-9	TRBD2	few	TRBJ2-5	CASSPRTSGSLETQYF	TGTGCCAGCAGCCCGAGGACTAGCGGGAGTTTAGAGACCCAGTACTTC
TRBV12-5	NA	few	TRBJ2-1	CASGFMTGPSYNEQFF	TGTGCTAGTGGTTTTATGACAGGCCCATCCTACAATGAGCAGTTCTTC
TRBV7-2	NA	few	TRBJ2-2	CASSLEFSGELFF	TGTGCCAGCAGCTTAGAGTTTTCCGGGGAGCTGTTTTTT